This TCR beta chain was captured in a study of blood T cell repertoires in COVID-19 (dated by TCRdb to the early 2020s). Context from the whole study: The collaborator samples originated in the United States, Italy and Spain and spanned the acute and convalescent phases of COVID-19. The prospective study material was composed of cDNA or gDNA derived from T cells, B-cell-depleted T cells, or PBMCs. Deeply sampled blood TCRbeta repertoires from subjects exposed to, actively infected with, or recovered from COVID-19 were included in the dataset. The repertoires were released in a freely available public database meant as a resource for research on the immune response to SARS-CoV-2. The samples were drawn from the first 160 participants of the ongoing ImmuneRACE study and from 1,254 subjects provided by 6 global collaborators. Nearly every sample came with metadata listing a de-identified subject ID, COVID-19 status, age in years and sex. Where HLA class I and class II types were available, the types were taken from metadata supplied by the sample provider, not from assay-based typing. Overall study results and their limits: The amount of clinical and demographic metadata varied by source and participant and was provided uncurated.

About this clone itself: Its binding antigen is unknown. Base qualities were left out, and no much larger clone turns up one base away.

In the prospective study, participants were roughly 18 to 95 years old, resided in approximately 25 geographic areas of the United States, and were enrolled through a virtual design. To assign participants to cohorts, the prospective study relied on clinical history that participants themselves reported in a screening survey and a study questionnaire. Recovered participants in ImmuneRACE Cohort 3 were defined as having two consecutive negative NP/OP PCR tests, clearance from a healthcare professional, or resolution of symptoms. In the prospective study, mobile phlebotomists collected whole blood, serum and a nasopharyngeal or oropharyngeal swab from each participant. Prospective study participants could optionally give additional blood draws and questionnaires over an approximately two-month period. Blood samples from the prospective study were shipped frozen or at room temperature prior to DNA extraction.

The immunoSEQ Assay, a bias-controlled multiplex PCR, was used to amplify TCRbeta CDR3 regions from genomic DNA. The source study handled its data this way. The number of nucleated cells in each sample was estimated from the amplification of reference gene primers within the assay. Sequence reads were collapsed and filtered to measure the absolute abundance of every unique TCRbeta CDR3 rearrangement. For each sample, productive Simpson clonality was calculated as the square root of Simpson's diversity index over productive rearrangements. Drawn from immuneACCESS, this table holds only the in-frame rearrangements with V and J called that TCRdb kept. Clones are partly lost; checked studies trace under half to an unresolved V gene and leave the rest unexplained. That table is the source of V, J and clone size, and D and trimming were worked out from the DNA. The sample table records about 310,000 clones; 80% to 90% of these occur just once. Over 2% of the sample goes to the ten largest clones.

The germline V gene (reference sequence) yields SGHNT for CDR1 and YYREEE for CDR2. From its cysteine to its phenylalanine, the CDR3 spans 16 amino acids. Here the CDR3 DNA is all that survives: 48 bases in frame from base 1. V ends up 4 bases short and J 2 bases short, with an unmatched junction base count of 10. The sequencing sample was made of PBMCs or T cells enriched from blood (not recorded which). Recombination linked TRBV5-4 to TRBJ2-5, and TRBD1 matches 8 of the central bases. This receptor was identified in a man under 40 who had recovered from COVID-19. The DNA is TGTGCCAGCAGCCCGGACAGGGTGAGGGATCAAGAGACCCAGTACTTC. It specifies CASSPDRVRDQETQYF. The entire variable domain, with the stretches around the CDR3 drawn from the reference TRBV5-4 and TRBJ2-5 proteins, is ETGVTQSPTHLIKTRGQQVTLRCSSQSGHNTVSWYQQALGQGPQFIFQYYREEENGRGNFPPRFSGLQFPNYSSELNVNALELDDSALYLCASSPDRVRDQETQYFGPGTRLLVL.